This entry lists 29 T cell receptor beta chains sequenced from one sample in a study of OX40 agonist ivuxolimab in advanced cancers. The repertoire was sequenced with immunoSEQ multiplex PCR; TCRdb's copy has only in-frame clones and lacks some. The sample includes 76,000 or so clones, 93% of them seen just once. This specimen consisted of CD4+ or CD8+ T cells sorted from blood, obtained in a trial of the OX40 agonist ivuxolimab. The receptors derive from an adult with an advanced solid tumor such as melanoma, head and neck, liver or kidney cancer.

This sequence joins TRBV6-5 and TRBJ1-2; 8 positions match TRBD1. CDR1 and CDR2 (germline): MNHEY, SVGAGI. The CDR3 spans 14 residues. After removal of 2 bases from V and 4 bases from J, the junction contained 3 bases not matched to a gene. This chain's CDR3 is CASSYADRGYGYTF. CDR3 nucleotide sequence: TGTGCCAGCAGTTACGCAGACAGGGGCTATGGCTACACCTTC.

This clone was seen once. The chain couples TRBV7-2 to TRBJ2-7; D is unclear. The CDR3 loop spans 12 amino acids. Trimming left V 1 base short and J 3 bases short, with 4 bases between. In germline, CDR1 is SGHTA, CDR2 FQGNSA. DNA for the CDR3: TGTGCCAGCAGCTTAGAGGACTACGAGCAGTACTTC. Its protein is CASSLEDYEQYF.

This rearrangement joins TRBV19 to TRBJ1-1; tentative D call: TRBD1 (5 bases). Germline assignment: CDR1 LNHDA and CDR2 SQIVND (reference sequence). V was cut by 5 bases and J by 3 bases, with 22 bases left in between. The CDR3 is 17 amino acids. The CDR3 nucleotides read TGTGCCAGTAGTGTTGGCAGGGTGGATACGGGGCACACTGAAGCTTTCTTT. Translated: CASSVGRVDTGHTEAFF. Complete variable domain (other parts from reference TRBV19 and TRBJ1-1): DGGITQSPKYLFRKEGQNVTLSCEQNLNHDAMYWYRQDPGQGLRLIYYSQIVNDFQKGDIAEGYSVSREKKESFPLTVTSAQKNPTAFYLCASSVGRVDTGHTEAFFGQGTRLTVV.

The J gene is TRBJ1-1, the V gene TRBV27; D is unresolved. CDR1 and CDR2 (germline): MNHEY, SMNVEV (reference sequence). V was clipped by 6 bases and J by 2 bases, with 7 bases between them. The CDR3 consists of 12 residues. CDR3 protein: CASRTYNTEAFF. Written as DNA, the CDR3 is TGTGCCAGCAGGACGTACAACACTGAAGCTTTCTTT.

The V and J genes are TRBV2 and TRBJ2-1, with 7 positions matching TRBD2. Germline CDR1 and CDR2: SNHLY and FYNNEI. The CDR3 runs 14 residues. V lost 0 bases and J lost 14; bases outside the gene matches: 10. Here the CDR3 reads CASSEAPGRGDEFF. The CDR3 nucleotides read TGTGCCAGCAGTGAAGCGCCGGGGAGGGGAGACGAGTTCTTC.

V is TRBV7-2 and J is TRBJ2-7, with a tentative D call TRBD2 (5 bases). Germline CDR1 is SGHTA and CDR2 is FQGNSA. Trimming pared 0 bases from V and 1 base from J, leaving 10 bases between. The CDR3 totals 15 residues. This CDR3 reads CASSLAPTGSYEQYF. CDR3 DNA sequence: TGTGCCAGCAGCTTAGCACCGACGGGATCCTACGAGCAGTACTTC.

This clone was seen once. This chain links TRBV2 with TRBJ1-6; TRBD1 matches 7 bases. Germline V gene lookup returns CDR1 SNHLY and CDR2 FYNNEI. The CDR3 sequence is 15 residues long. J was trimmed by 9 bases and V by 4 bases; bases with no gene match: 9. CDR3: CASSVGAGGASPLHF. In DNA form, the CDR3 reads TGTGCCAGCAGTGTCGGCGCAGGGGGGGCTTCACCCCTCCACTTT.

The chain uses TRBV30 and TRBJ2-7; D gene ambiguous. V was cut by 3 bases and J by 6 bases, with 15 bases left in between. Germline loops: CDR1 GTSNPN, CDR2 SVGIG (reference sequence). This CDR3 has 13 amino acids. CDR3 nucleotide sequence: TGTGCCTGGAGCCTGGTTCCTGCGGCCGAGCAGTACTTC. This translates into CAWSLVPAAEQYF.

This clone was found once. The rearrangement uses TRBV30 and TRBJ2-2, with D tentatively TRBD2 (6 bases). The germline V and J ends were trimmed by 5 bases and 4 bases, with 14 bases remaining between them. The length of the CDR3 is 14 residues. CDR1 is GTSNPN, CDR2 SVGIG, per germline (reference sequence). The CDR3 DNA follows: TGTGCCTGGCGGGGGAGTGGTTCCACCGGGGAGCTGTTTTTT. It codes for CAWRGSGSTGELFF.

This clone was detected once. The V gene is TRBV19, the J gene TRBJ2-6; a possible D gene is TRBD1 (5 bases). This CDR3 is built from 15 residues. Trimming cost V 3 bases and J 0 bases, with 6 bases left between them. From germline, CDR1 is LNHDA and CDR2 SQIVND (reference sequence). The DNA of the CDR3 is TGTGCCAGTAGTATTCAGGGCTCTGGGGCCAACGTCCTGACTTTC. This encodes CASSIQGSGANVLTF.

The chain recombines TRBV19 with TRBJ2-1; possible D gene TRBD2, 6 bases. The CDR3 loop spans 13 amino acids. Looked up from germline, CDR1 is LNHDA and CDR2 is SQIVND (reference sequence). Trimming took 2 bases from V and 7 from J, leaving 9 bases between them. The CDR3 loop reads CASSIRGGNEQFF. CDR3 sequence (DNA): TGTGCCAGTAGTATACGTGGGGGGAATGAGCAGTTCTTC.

The CDR3 DNA reads TGTGCCAGCAGCCAGGGGACCCAGTACTTC. Translation: CASSQGTQYF. This chain joins TRBV7-8 and TRBJ2-5; D perhaps matches TRBD1 (5 bases). Germline-derived CDR1 and CDR2 are SGHVS and FQNEAQ. V lost 5 bases, J lost 7 bases, and 5 bases lay in between. CDR3 size: 10 residues.

CDR3 DNA: TGTGCCAGCTATGATTCGGGGCTAGCGGTCTACAATGAGCAGTTCTTC. Its translation is CASYDSGLAVYNEQFF. The chain combines TRBV7-9 with TRBJ2-1, with TRBD2 matching over 7 bases. Losses at the gene ends were 8 bases for V and 3 bases for J; bases not matched to a gene: 13. Looked up from germline, CDR1 is SEHNR and CDR2 is FQNEAQ (reference sequence). The CDR3 loop spans 16 amino acids.

This chain joins TRBV6-1 and TRBJ2-3, with TRBD2 as a possible D gene (5 bases). Trimming cost V 6 bases and J 0 bases, with 13 bases left between them. Germline CDR1 is MNHNS and CDR2 is SASEGT. This CDR3 contains 15 residues. CDR3 sequence reads: CASRSGLSSTDTQYF. CDR3 DNA sequence: TGTGCCAGCAGATCCGGACTTTCTAGCACAGATACGCAGTATTTT.

The chain is built from TRBV9 and TRBJ1-1, with TRBD1 as a possible D gene (6 bases). The germline V gene encodes CDR1 SGDLS and CDR2 YYNGEE. V was trimmed by 4 bases and J by 11 bases, leaving 18 bases between them. The CDR3 is 13 residues long. The CDR3 DNA reads as TGTGCCAGCAGCCAGGGAGCGGCAGGGGACGCTTTCTTT. This translates into CASSQGAAGDAFF.

V is TRBV7-2 and J is TRBJ1-4; TRBD1 might be the D (5 bases). Trimming stripped 5 bases from V and 5 bases from J, with 15 bases between. This CDR3 has 15 residues. The germline CDR1 and CDR2 sequences are SGHTA and FQGNSA. The CDR3, as DNA: TGTGCCAGCAGCGCAGTGTGGCAGGGAAATGAAAAACTGTTTTTT. Translated, it gives CASSAVWQGNEKLFF.

The J gene is TRBJ2-5, the V gene TRBV6-5; 7 bases are a match to TRBD1. Losses at the gene ends were 6 bases for V and 2 bases for J; bases not matched to a gene: 9. Germline V CDR1 and CDR2: MNHEY, SVGAGI. The length of the CDR3 is 15 residues. DNA of the CDR3: TGTGCCAGCAGCCTAACCGGGACAGAACAAGAGACCCAGTACTTC. Translated: CASSLTGTEQETQYF.

The chain has TRBV6-6 and TRBJ2-7; D is perhaps TRBD1 (5 bases). This CDR3 is built from 16 residues. The germline CDR1 and CDR2 sequences are MNHNY and SVGAGI (reference sequence). Deletions cut 1 base from V and 3 bases from J, with 16 bases between. The CDR3 here is CASSYLDRPEVYEQYF. Written as DNA, the CDR3 is TGTGCCAGCAGTTACTTAGACAGACCAGAGGTCTACGAGCAGTACTTC.

This chain uses TRBV4-1 with TRBJ2-7, with a possible D match to TRBD2 (5 bases). The V end lost 1 base, the J end lost 6 bases, and 16 bases lay between the germline ends. CDR1 is MGHRA, CDR2 YSYEKL, per germline. This CDR3 is 15 amino acids long. In DNA form, the CDR3 reads TGCGCCAGCAGCCAAGCCGGGAAGGACCCCCTCGAGCAGTACTTC. Residues: CASSQAGKDPLEQYF.

V is TRBV6-1 and J is TRBJ2-5; no clear D. CDR1 is MNHNS and CDR2 is SASEGT in the germline V gene. The CDR3 is 13 amino acids. The ends were cut back, 3 bases at V and 4 bases at J, with 9 bases in the middle. The CDR3 protein is CASSDGLGETQYF. Written as DNA, the CDR3 is TGTGCCAGCAGTGACGGGCTAGGAGAGACCCAGTACTTC.

The J gene is TRBJ2-1, the V gene TRBV4-1; D is perhaps TRBD1 (5 bases). Trimming took 4 bases from V and 8 from J, leaving 18 bases between them. Germline-derived CDR1 and CDR2 are MGHRA and YSYEKL. This CDR3 region has 15 residues. CDR3 bases: TGCGCCAGCAGCCCAGAGGTGGGCAGGGTCGATGAGCAGTTCTTC. Translating it yields CASSPEVGRVDEQFF.

The gene calls are TRBV11-2 and TRBJ2-1; D unclear. The CDR3 runs 12 residues. Trimming took off 5 bases at V and 9 bases at J, with 11 bases between the two ends. Germline CDR1 is SGHAT and CDR2 is FQNNGV. CDR3 sequence reads: CASSHGQLEQFF. In DNA, the CDR3 is TGTGCCAGCAGCCATGGCCAACTTGAGCAGTTCTTC.

J is TRBJ2-3 and V is TRBV7-8; the match to TRBD2 covers 9 bases. The germline gives CDR1 SGHVS, CDR2 FQNEAQ. V gave up 0 bases and J gave up 4 bases; unmatched junction bases: 11. The CDR3 totals 18 residues. The CDR3 loop is CASSLALGTSWLSDTQYF. The CDR3 DNA is TGTGCCAGCAGCTTAGCGTTGGGGACTAGCTGGCTATCAGATACGCAGTATTTT.

The V and J genes are TRBV19 and TRBJ2-7, with a possible D match to TRBD1 (6 bases). Germline CDR1 LNHDA, CDR2 SQIVND (reference sequence). The ends were cut back, 6 bases at V and 5 bases at J, with 14 bases in the middle. This CDR3 region has 13 residues. The CDR3 sequence: CASSIQGSDEQYF. DNA of the CDR3: TGTGCCAGTAGCATACAGGGATCCGACGAGCAGTACTTC.

The rearrangement joins TRBV5-6 to TRBJ1-5, with D unclear. V was clipped by 5 bases and J by 7 bases, with 19 bases between them. Germline V gene sequence: CDR1 SGHDT, CDR2 YYEEEE. The CDR3 covers 15 residues. The CDR3 DNA sequence: TGTGCCAGCAGTATCTTTCGGGATCTCAGCCAGCCCCAGCATTTT. This codes for CASSIFRDLSQPQHF.

The chain employs TRBV4-1 and TRBJ1-3; D is unresolved. V was clipped by 0 bases and J by 0 bases, with 6 bases between them. CDR3 length equals 15 residues. CDR1 and CDR2 from the germline V gene are MGHRA and YSYEKL. This CDR3 reads CASSQESSSGNTIYF. The CDR3 DNA is TGCGCCAGCAGCCAAGAAAGCTCCTCTGGAAACACCATATATTTT.

The CDR3 DNA sequence: TGTGCCAGCAGGGACGGGGTGTCCTATAATTCACCCCTCCACTTT. Translated: CASRDGVSYNSPLHF. This rearrangement joins TRBV2 to TRBJ1-6; no firm D call. The length of the CDR3 is 15 residues. The ends were cut back, 6 bases at V and 1 base at J, with 10 bases in the middle. Germline-derived CDR1 and CDR2 are SNHLY and FYNNEI.

The chain joins TRBV9 to TRBJ2-1; no reliable D call. The CDR3 has 15 residues. V was cut by 4 bases and J by 0 bases, with 11 bases left in between. Germline CDR1 SGDLS, CDR2 YYNGEE. CDR3 nucleotide sequence: TGTGCCAGCAGCCCGGACCCGAGCTCCTACAATGAGCAGTTCTTC. It yields the protein CASSPDPSSYNEQFF.

This clone was seen more than once but under ten times. This chain uses TRBV4-1 with TRBJ1-6; the D gene is possibly TRBD1 (6 bases). The CDR3 has 15 residues. Germline V gives CDR1 MGHRA, CDR2 YSYEKL. Trimming removed 2 bases from V and 9 bases from J, with 14 bases in between. The CDR3 nucleotides are TGCGCCAGCAGCCAATCCCAACAGGGCGGTTCACCCCTCCACTTT. Encoded protein: CASSQSQQGGSPLHF.